This T cell receptor (beta chain) was captured in a study of blood T cells in healthy people across ages. Study-level points and caveats: TCR beta diversity, measured per million T cells, fell in a roughly linear way with age. Higher diversity, along with more naive CD4+ cells, distinguished long-lived donors from aged donors.

Combining a sample-barcoded 5' primer with a J-beta primer mix, a second PCR ran for roughly 7 to 11 cycles. MiXCR was run by TCRdb on the 5' RACE reads, yielding one entry per CDR3 protein. This sample has approximately 690,000 distinct CDR3 sequences; 58% occur once, and the top ten carry around 37%. Only one count was recorded for this clonotype. Antigen unknown. All donors came from Russia, were Caucasian and healthy, and spanned ages roughly 6 to 95. Peripheral blood, about 10 milliliters per donor, was collected. Trimming cost V 5 bases and J 0 bases, with 14 bases left between them. Germline CDR1 and CDR2: PRHDT and FYEKMQ (reference sequence). The CDR3 extends over 15 amino acids.

The sequence was collected from a man in his fifties or sixties in good health. The chain links TRBV13 to TRBJ2-7; D may be TRBD2 (6 bases). Specimen: blood. The CDR3 spells CASSARGRSSYEQYF. The CDR3 DNA reads as TGTGCCAGCAGCGCCCGGGGGAGGAGCTCCTACGAGCAGTACTTC.